Included here is one TCR beta chain sequence, with context. Its antigen is not identified. The table came from immunoSEQ multiplex PCR; TCRdb's copy has only in-frame clones and leaves some out. Of 100,000 to 150,000 clones listed, approximately 85% were seen once; the top ten hold 5.8%. Time point denoted: blood 2 weeks post-SBRT. Described treatment: 15 Gy SBRT to primary tumor, nephrectomy 4 weeks later. The data were taken from a study of radiation and T cells in renal cell carcinoma. Findings and caveats of the study: In blood, top tumor clones expanded by 2 weeks, shrinking by 4.

This CDR3 spans 16 amino acids. CDR1 is KGHSH, CDR2 LQKENI, per germline. Deletions cut 0 bases from V and 7 bases from J, with 15 bases between. The sequencing used blood, collected from a patient whose treatment included radiotherapy and nephrectomy. This TCR derives from a man in his fifties with renal cell carcinoma. The J gene is TRBJ2-2, the V gene TRBV18, with D hard to call. The CDR3 coding sequence is TGTGCCAGCTCACCACCTTCGGTTATCCTATTCGGGGAGCTGTTTTTT. As protein: CASSPPSVILFGELFF.